This entry is about one T cell receptor beta chain. Antigen unknown. The record originates from a study of blood T cells in healthy people across ages. General study points: Roughly linear age-related decline in beta diversity appeared, significant by age 40. Naive T cell percentage showed a strong correlation with the diversity of TCR beta.

The donors, aged roughly 6 to 95, were healthy Caucasians from Russia. There are 15 residues in the CDR3. Germline V gives CDR1 LGHDT, CDR2 YNNKEL (reference sequence). V lost 1 base and J 3 bases, leaving 13 bases between the germline ends. A second PCR of about 7 to 12 cycles used a sample-barcoded 5' primer and a J-beta primer mix. Via MiXCR, TCRdb re-called the 5' RACE reads, giving one row per CDR3 protein. This repertoire shows around 1,900,000 distinct CDR3 sequences, about 39% found once; its top ten account for approximately 22%. The sequenced sample was blood. The receptor comes from a human donor in good health. The chain carries TRBV3-1 and TRBJ2-7; no clear D gene. CDR3 residues: CASSQGPRLYYEQYF. The CDR3 DNA sequence: TGTGCCAGCAGCCAAGGGCCTAGACTCTACTACGAGCAGTACTTC.